This TCR beta chain was found in a study of human T cells and chemical hapten exposure. Study results and limitations: Healthy people's immune response may differ from that of the donors, who had alopecia.

With 0 bases removed from V and 6 bases from J, the gap between germline ends came to 5 bases. The CDR3 covers 12 residues. Per germline, CDR1 MNHNS and CDR2 SASEGT. In the library, unique molecular identifiers were attached to individual cDNA molecules. One entry per CDR3 protein, called by TCRdb with MiXCR from the RACE reads. Of some 250,000 distinct CDR3 sequences in the sample, almost 8% are singletons; the top ten hold about 1.1%. This clonotype was observed many times. What it binds is not known. Time point reported: pre-sensitization, week 0. Treatment noted: therapeutic diphenylcyclopropenone sensitization with weekly scalp DPC.

J is TRBJ1-1 and V is TRBV6-1; no reliable D call. The sequence was collected from a man between 18 and 29 years old with alopecia areata. Some clones in this sample may be carry-over from other donors' samples. The source was whole blood, collected in connection with sensitization to the hapten diphenylcyclopropenone (DPC). CDR3 nucleotides: TGTGCCAGCAGTGAAGCGGTCCCTGAAGCTTTCTTT. Its translation is CASSEAVPEAFF.